These 27 T cell receptor beta chains originate from one sample sequenced in a study of shared clonotypes between healthy human individuals. Method: immunoSEQ multiplex PCR; TCRdb's copy keeps in-frame clones and lacks some. The data contain around 1,900,000 clones, 90% to 95% of them seen just once; the ten biggest clones take up over 1.5%. CD45RO-negative cells were positively selected for CCR7, leaving out terminally differentiated effector memory CD45RA+ cells. Sequencing was done on a sample of naive CD8+ T cells from PBMCs. These receptors came from a man younger than 35 in good health. Some clones in this sample may be carry-over from other donors' samples.

The chain joins TRBV4-3 to TRBJ2-3, with 7 bases that match TRBD1. The germline gives CDR1 LGHNA, CDR2 YSLEER. V shed 3 bases and J 2 bases; nucleotides not matched to a gene: 5. This CDR3 has 15 amino acids. The CDR3 DNA reads as TGCGCCAGCAGCCATACGACAGGGATCACAGATACGCAGTATTTT. It encodes CASSHTTGITDTQYF.

This clone was observed once. The chain couples TRBV10-2 to TRBJ2-1; D might be TRBD2 (6 bases). This CDR3 has 16 amino acids. The V end lost 2 bases, the J end lost 0 bases, and 11 bases lay between the germline ends. Germline CDR1 and CDR2: WSHSY and SAAADI. The CDR3 reads CASSETLGGSYNEQFF. The CDR3 DNA reads TGCGCCAGCAGTGAGACACTGGGGGGCTCCTACAATGAGCAGTTCTTC.

The chain uses TRBV7-9 and TRBJ2-1, with 14 positions matching TRBD2. The CDR3 is made up of 19 amino acids. V gave up 4 bases and J gave up 7 bases; unmatched junction bases: 15. Germline CDR1 SEHNR, CDR2 FQNEAQ (reference sequence). In DNA form, the CDR3 reads TGTGCCAGCAGCTCGGGGACTAGCGGGAGTCAGGGAGGTTTGAATGAGCAGTTCTTC. It translates to CASSSGTSGSQGGLNEQFF.

This chain connects TRBV28 to TRBJ2-7, with TRBD1 matching 7 bases. The germline V gene encodes CDR1 MDHEN and CDR2 SYDVKM. The CDR3 length is 13 residues. Trimming cost V 4 bases and J 3 bases; bases outside gene matches: 3. The chain's CDR3 is CASSSQGDYEQYF. In DNA form, the CDR3 reads TGTGCCAGCAGTTCTCAGGGGGACTACGAGCAGTACTTC.

This sequence joins TRBV27 and TRBJ1-1; tentative D call: TRBD1 (5 bases). CDR1 is MNHEY and CDR2 is SMNVEV in the germline V gene (reference sequence). This CDR3 spans 9 amino acids. V lost 8 bases, J lost 10 bases, and 8 bases lay in between. As DNA, the CDR3 is TGTGCCAGCCCGGGACGAGCTTTCTTT. Its protein is CASPGRAFF.

The rearrangement uses TRBV6-5 and TRBJ1-2, with TRBD1 identical over 10 bases. CDR3 size: 13 residues. Per the germline V gene, CDR1 is MNHEY and CDR2 is SVGAGI. Trimming at V came to 7 bases and at J to 7 bases, leaving 6 bases not matched to a gene. CDR3: CASTGQGDVGYTF. The CDR3 DNA reads as TGTGCCAGCACCGGACAGGGGGATGTTGGCTACACCTTC.

V and J are TRBV7-8 and TRBJ1-1; 7 nucleotides match TRBD1. The CDR3 is 19 amino acids. Germline V lookup: CDR1 SGHVS, CDR2 FQNEAQ. The ends lost 5 bases at V and 0 bases at J; junction bases unmatched: 18. CDR3 residues: CASSPYMAGTEYLNTEAFF. The CDR3 nucleotides read TGTGCCAGCAGCCCATACATGGCCGGGACAGAATACTTGAACACTGAAGCTTTCTTT. Combining the CDR3 with reference TRBV7-8 and TRBJ1-1 gives the whole variable domain GAGVSQSPRYKVAKRGQDVALRCDPISGHVSLFWYQQALGQGPEFLTYFQNEAQLDKSGLPSDRFFAERPEGSVSTLKIQRTQQEDSAVYLCASSPYMAGTEYLNTEAFFGQGTRLTVV.

The chain recombines TRBV5-8 with TRBJ2-7; D is perhaps TRBD1 (8 bases). The CDR3 length is 15 residues. The V end was cut by 4 bases, the J end by 7 bases, with 21 bases between. CDR1 SGHTS and CDR2 YDEGEE come from the germline V gene. The CDR3 sequence: CASSRGGQGAREQYF. The CDR3 DNA reads as TGTGCCAGCAGCCGCGGGGGCCAGGGGGCGCGAGAGCAGTACTTC.

The rearrangement uses TRBV27 and TRBJ2-5; the match to TRBD1 covers 7 bases. The CDR3 spans 15 residues. The germline CDR1 and CDR2 sequences are MNHEY and SMNVEV (reference sequence). V lost 6 bases, J lost 0 bases, and 7 bases stayed unmatched. The CDR3 nucleotides read TGTGCCAGCAGGAAGGGACAGACCGACCAAGAGACCCAGTACTTC. Translating it yields CASRKGQTDQETQYF.

The gene calls are TRBV7-9 and TRBJ2-1; D remains ambiguous. CDR3 length: 15 residues. Germline CDR1 is SEHNR and CDR2 is FQNEAQ (reference sequence). The V end lost 5 bases, the J end lost 4 bases, and 15 bases lay between the germline ends. CDR3 nucleotide sequence: TGTGCCAGCAGCCTAAGGGCCCGGAATTACAATGAGCAGTTCTTC. Protein product: CASSLRARNYNEQFF.

With regard to this clone: Other DNA sequences from this sample encode an identical CDR3 as well. The chain is built from TRBV7-9 and TRBJ2-7; the match to TRBD1 covers 9 bases. The CDR3 is 15 residues long. The junction had 5 bases not matched to a gene; V was cut back by 5 bases and J by 0 bases. Germline CDR1 SEHNR, CDR2 FQNEAQ (reference sequence). The CDR3 DNA is TGTGCCAGCAGCCTACCGGGACAGGGCTCCTACGAGCAGTACTTC. Protein sequence: CASSLPGQGSYEQYF.

This chain uses TRBV27 with TRBJ2-1; a weak D match, TRBD1 (6 bases). This CDR3 is built from 15 residues. V lost 6 bases to trimming and J lost 4 bases, with 16 bases between them. Germline values: CDR1 MNHEY, CDR2 SMNVEV (reference sequence). Here the CDR3 DNA reads TGTGCCAGCAGCCCTGGACAGAATGATTACAATGAGCAGTTCTTC. This encodes CASSPGQNDYNEQFF.

The V gene is TRBV2, the J gene TRBJ1-2; a possible D gene is TRBD1 (6 bases). V was clipped by 6 bases and J by 0 bases, with 14 bases between them. The CDR3 runs 15 residues. Germline loops: CDR1 SNHLY, CDR2 FYNNEI. The CDR3 region is CASRGGGTPNYGYTF. In DNA form, the CDR3 reads TGTGCCAGCAGGGGCGGGGGCACCCCTAACTATGGCTACACCTTC. The whole variable domain, filled in from reference TRBV2 and TRBJ1-2, reads EPEVTQTPSHQVTQMGQEVILRCVPISNHLYFYWYRQILGQKVEFLVSFYNNEISEKSEIFDDQFSVERPDGSNFTLKIRSTKLEDSAMYFCASRGGGTPNYGYTFGSGTRLTVV.

This chain joins TRBV7-6 and TRBJ2-7, with 10 nucleotides matching TRBD1. V was clipped by 5 bases and J by 2 bases; unmatched bases: 6. In germline, CDR1 is SGHVS, CDR2 FNYEAQ. The CDR3 length is 15 residues. The CDR3 is CASSPRDRGTYEQYF. The CDR3 DNA reads TGTGCCAGCAGCCCGAGGGACAGGGGCACCTACGAGCAGTACTTC.

The chain links TRBV30 to TRBJ2-7; D possibly matches TRBD1 or TRBD2 (6 bases each). In germline, CDR1 is GTSNPN, CDR2 SVGIG (reference sequence). The CDR3 is 15 amino acids. Trimming took 4 bases from V and 0 from J, leaving 16 bases between them. CDR3 in DNA: TGTGCCTGGATTCCACAGGGAGGCCTCTCCTACGAGCAGTACTTC. Amino acids: CAWIPQGGLSYEQYF.

The chain recombines TRBV11-1 with TRBJ2-5; D unclear. This CDR3 is 15 amino acids long. Germline V gene data show CDR1 as SGHAT and CDR2 as FQDESV (reference sequence). Trimming took off 2 bases at V and 3 bases at J, with 13 bases between the two ends. DNA of the CDR3: TGTGCCAGCAGCTTATCAAGGACCTGGGAAGAGACCCAGTACTTC. Amino acid sequence: CASSLSRTWEETQYF. Combining the CDR3 with reference TRBV11-1 and TRBJ2-5 gives the whole variable domain EAEVAQSPRYKITEKSQAVAFWCDPISGHATLYWYRQILGQGPELLVQFQDESVVDDSQLPKDRFSAERLKGVDSTLKIQPAELGDSAMYLCASSLSRTWEETQYFGPGTRLLVL.

V usage is TRBV9 and J usage is TRBJ2-2; 9 bases map to TRBD2. Per germline, CDR1 SGDLS and CDR2 YYNGEE. CDR3 size: 14 residues. The junction had 4 bases not matched to a gene; V was cut back by 3 bases and J by 7 bases. CDR3 in DNA: TGTGCCAGCAGCGGTAGCGGGAGTGGCGGGGAGCTGTTTTTT. This codes for CASSGSGSGGELFF. The full variable domain, completed using reference TRBV9 and TRBJ2-2, is DSGVTQTPKHLITATGQRVTLRCSPRSGDLSVYWYQQSLDQGLQFLIQYYNGEERAKGNILERFSAQQFPDLHSELNLSSLELGDSALYFCASSGSGSGGELFFGEGSRLTVL.

CDR3: CASSQGDRGEDGELFF. The CDR3 DNA follows: TGCGCCAGCAGCCAAGGGGACAGGGGCGAGGACGGGGAGCTGTTTTTT. V usage is TRBV4-3 and J usage is TRBJ2-2; TRBD1 matches 10 bases. V lost 1 base and J lost 7; bases outside the gene matches: 6. The CDR3 loop spans 16 amino acids. Germline CDR1 LGHNA, CDR2 YSLEER.

The chain joins TRBV27 to TRBJ1-4; possible D gene TRBD1, 6 bases. The CDR3 is made up of 14 amino acids. Between the trimmed V and J ends, which lost 5 bases and 6 bases, there was a span of 13 bases. CDR1 and CDR2 from the germline V gene are MNHEY and SMNVEV (reference sequence). CDR3 bases: TGTGCCAGCAGTCCCCTAGGGGGGGATGAAAAACTGTTTTTT. The encoded protein is CASSPLGGDEKLFF.

V is TRBV9 and J is TRBJ1-2; 9 bases line up with TRBD1. From germline, CDR1 is SGDLS and CDR2 YYNGEE. V lost 3 bases, J lost 7 bases, and 10 bases stayed unmatched. The CDR3 runs to 15 residues. The CDR3 protein is CASSGDGQGLTGYTF. The CDR3 coding sequence is TGTGCCAGCAGCGGAGATGGACAGGGGTTAACTGGCTACACCTTC. The full variable domain, rest sourced from reference TRBV9 and TRBJ1-2, is DSGVTQTPKHLITATGQRVTLRCSPRSGDLSVYWYQQSLDQGLQFLIQYYNGEERAKGNILERFSAQQFPDLHSELNLSSLELGDSALYFCASSGDGQGLTGYTFGSGTRLTVV.

The chain couples TRBV27 to TRBJ2-7; D might be TRBD2 (5 bases). V gave up 2 bases and J gave up 1 base, with 12 bases separating them. This CDR3 contains 15 residues. The germline gives CDR1 MNHEY, CDR2 SMNVEV (reference sequence). CDR3 sequence (DNA): TGTGCCAGCAGTTTAGTCAGCCGGGGATCCTACGAGCAGTACTTC. Its protein product is CASSLVSRGSYEQYF.

This chain connects TRBV6-5 to TRBJ1-2; no clear D gene. This CDR3 is built from 16 residues. V was clipped by 0 bases and J by 6 bases, with 17 bases between them. The V gene's germline CDR1 is MNHEY and CDR2 SVGAGI. The CDR3 here is CASSYSQAGYVDGYTF. The CDR3 bases are TGTGCCAGCAGTTACTCTCAGGCGGGTTATGTCGATGGCTACACCTTC.

This sequence joins TRBV7-9 and TRBJ1-4; 8 bases are a match to TRBD1. The CDR3 runs to 18 residues. V dropped 1 base and J dropped 2; count of bases not matched to a gene: 9. Germline values: CDR1 SEHNR, CDR2 FQNEAQ (reference sequence). The CDR3 loop is CASSLGLRQGTTNEKLFF. The CDR3 DNA is TGTGCCAGCAGCTTAGGCCTTAGACAGGGGACGACTAATGAAAAACTGTTTTTT.

The chain employs TRBV2 and TRBJ2-7; D call uncertain. V was clipped by 8 bases and J by 0 bases, with 8 bases between them. This CDR3 is 12 amino acids long. Germline-derived CDR1 and CDR2 are SNHLY and FYNNEI. In nucleotides, the CDR3 is TGTGCCAGCGGTTTCAGCTCCTACGAGCAGTACTTC. It yields the protein CASGFSSYEQYF.

The chain links TRBV4-1 to TRBJ2-1; 7 bases are shared with TRBD2. CDR1 is MGHRA and CDR2 is YSYEKL in the germline V gene. This CDR3 is 19 amino acids long. Trimming cost V 1 base and J 5 bases; bases outside gene matches: 17. The CDR3 protein is CASSQGPAGVSLTNNEQFF. The CDR3 nucleotides are TGCGCCAGCAGCCAAGGTCCCGCGGGAGTCTCGTTAACCAACAATGAGCAGTTCTTC.

The chain recombines TRBV15 with TRBJ2-2, with D hard to call. The CDR3 has 16 amino acids. The ends were cut back, 3 bases at V and 2 bases at J, with 13 bases in the middle. Germline CDR1 LNHNV, CDR2 YYDKDF (reference sequence). This CDR3 reads CATSSSFSRNTGELFF. CDR3 nucleotide sequence: TGTGCCACCAGCAGCTCTTTTTCCAGAAACACCGGGGAGCTGTTTTTT.

In its sample, this clone was seen once. The V gene is TRBV5-1, the J gene TRBJ1-1, with D possibly TRBD1 on 5 matching bases. V shed 1 base and J shed 5 bases, with 21 bases lying between them. The CDR3 totals 17 residues. CDR1 SGHRS and CDR2 YFSETQ come from the germline V gene. The CDR3 protein is CASSLRPGDVRPTEAFF. In DNA, the CDR3 is TGCGCCAGCAGCTTGAGGCCCGGGGACGTCCGGCCTACTGAAGCTTTCTTT.